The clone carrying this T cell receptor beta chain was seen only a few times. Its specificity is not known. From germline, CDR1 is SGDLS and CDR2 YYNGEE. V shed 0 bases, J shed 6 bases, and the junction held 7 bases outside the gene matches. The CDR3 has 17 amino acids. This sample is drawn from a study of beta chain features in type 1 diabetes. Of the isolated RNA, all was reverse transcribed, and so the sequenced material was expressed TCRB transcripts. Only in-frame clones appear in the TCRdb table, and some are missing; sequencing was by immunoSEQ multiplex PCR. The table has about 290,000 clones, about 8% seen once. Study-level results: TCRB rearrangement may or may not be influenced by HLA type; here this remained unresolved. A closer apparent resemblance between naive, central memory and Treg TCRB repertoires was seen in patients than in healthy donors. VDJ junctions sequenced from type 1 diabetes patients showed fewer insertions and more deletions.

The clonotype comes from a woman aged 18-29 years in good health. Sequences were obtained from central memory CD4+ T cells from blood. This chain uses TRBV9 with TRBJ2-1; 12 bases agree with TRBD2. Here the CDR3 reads CASSVDPGLAGPNEQFF. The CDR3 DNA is TGTGCCAGCAGCGTAGACCCCGGACTAGCGGGACCCAATGAGCAGTTCTTC.